A single sample is the source of the 31 T cell receptor beta chains below, sequenced in a study of T cell responses to AZD1222 COVID-19 vaccine (dated by TCRdb to the early 2020s). The intended sense of this specimen's time point label: about 28 days (+/-7) after the second vaccine dose. Receptor amplification or capture employed the immunoSEQ multiplex PCR assay. The source is immuneACCESS, and TCRdb retained only in-frame sequences with V and J called. Part of the clones is not carried over; for the studies checked, unresolved V genes explain less than half of this, and the remainder is unexplained. The sample table lists about 82,000 clones, roughly 90% of them with a count of one. The top ten hold around 3.2% of the sample. The sample consisted of peripheral blood, taken 28 days after the second AZD1222 dose. The receptors here all came from an adult who received the AZD1222 COVID-19 vaccine.

The chain joins TRBV30 to TRBJ1-5; tentatively, D is TRBD1 (5 bases). V shed 1 base and J shed 9 bases, with 13 bases lying between them. CDR1 GTSNPN and CDR2 SVGIG come from the germline V gene (reference sequence). This CDR3 region has 13 residues. CDR3: CAWSARGTGPQHF. The CDR3 DNA reads TGTGCCTGGAGTGCACGGGGGACCGGGCCCCAGCATTTT.

V is TRBV30 and J is TRBJ2-4; 7 nucleotides match TRBD2. The junction had 6 bases not matched to a gene; V was cut back by 4 bases and J by 3 bases. The germline V gene encodes CDR1 GTSNPN and CDR2 SVGIG (reference sequence). The CDR3 totals 14 residues. CDR3 protein: CAWTRSGDKNIQYF. CDR3 coding DNA: TGTGCCTGGACTAGGAGCGGGGACAAAAACATTCAGTACTTC.

Comment on this clone: Mismatch with germline at one junction end may stem from a read error. This chain connects TRBV6-2 or TRBV6-3 to TRBJ1-6, with 9 bases lining up with TRBD1. The CDR3 is 16 amino acids. Germline loops: CDR1 MNHEY, CDR2 SVGEGT. The DNA for the CDR3 is TGTGCCAGCAGCCGATTGGGACAGGGTCAGGATTCTCCCCTCCACTTT. It codes for CASSRLGQGQDSPLHF.

The rearrangement joins TRBV4-1 to TRBJ1-2; TRBD1 is a possible D gene (5 bases). The CDR3 length is 16 residues. CDR1 is MGHRA, CDR2 YSYEKL, per germline. Between the trimmed V and J ends, which lost 0 bases and 4 bases, there was a span of 15 bases. CDR3 residues: CASSQDRILGVYGYTF. The CDR3 DNA reads TGCGCCAGCAGCCAAGATAGGATACTAGGGGTCTATGGCTACACCTTC.

The chain couples TRBV28 to TRBJ2-6; no definite D call. There are 16 residues in the CDR3. Germline V CDR1 and CDR2: MDHEN, SYDVKM. The V end lost 4 bases, the J end lost 1 base, and 11 bases lay between the germline ends. CDR3 coding DNA: TGTGCCAGCAGTTCCCCACTACCTTCTGGGGCCAACGTCCTGACTTTC. Translating gives CASSSPLPSGANVLTF. The full variable domain, completed using reference TRBV28 and TRBJ2-6, is DVKVTQSSRYLVKRTGEKVFLECVQDMDHENMFWYRQDPGLGLRLIYFSYDVKMKEKGDIPEGYSVSREKKERFSLILESASTNQTSMYLCASSSPLPSGANVLTFGAGSRLTVL.

The chain recombines TRBV4-1 with TRBJ2-1; 8 bases fit TRBD2. The CDR3 length is 17 residues. CDR1 MGHRA and CDR2 YSYEKL come from the germline V gene. The junction had 8 bases not matched to a gene; V was cut back by 0 bases and J by 4 bases. The CDR3 nucleotides are TGCGCCAGCAGCCAAGATAGGCGGGGGGCGGTGTACAATGAGCAGTTCTTC. Residues: CASSQDRRGAVYNEQFF.

The V call is TRBV5-1, the J call TRBJ2-2; D might be TRBD2 (7 bases). The CDR3 has 15 residues. The germline CDR1 and CDR2 sequences are SGHRS and YFSETQ. V dropped 3 bases and J dropped 6 bases, with 15 bases sitting between them. Here the CDR3 DNA reads TGCGCCAGCAGCTGGACACCCGGGGGGCCCGGGGAGCTGTTTTTT. The encoded protein is CASSWTPGGPGELFF. The whole variable domain, filled in from reference TRBV5-1 and TRBJ2-2, reads KAGVTQTPRYLIKTRGQQVTLSCSPISGHRSVSWYQQTPGQGLQFLFEYFSETQRNKGNFPGRFSGRQFSNSRSEMNVSTLELGDSALYLCASSWTPGGPGELFFGEGSRLTVL.

This chain uses TRBV29-1 with TRBJ1-2; 9 bases are shared with TRBD1. In germline, CDR1 is SQVTM, CDR2 ANQGSEA. The CDR3 is made up of 13 amino acids. Trimming removed 3 bases from V and 9 bases from J; junction bases left unmatched: 8. For the CDR3, the DNA is TGCAGCGTTGAGGGAGGACAGGGGTCGCGCTACACCTTC. Its protein product is CSVEGGQGSRYTF.

The chain employs TRBV7-2 and TRBJ1-4; the match to TRBD1 covers 9 bases. J gave up 7 bases and V 4 bases, and 4 bases lay outside the gene matches. This CDR3 spans 14 amino acids. Germline CDR1 SGHTA, CDR2 FQGNSA. The DNA of the CDR3 is TGTGCCAGCAGCTGGACAGGGGTTAGTGAAAAACTGTTTTTT. Translation: CASSWTGVSEKLFF. Filled out from reference TRBV7-2 and TRBJ1-4, the complete variable domain reads GAGVSQSPSNKVTEKGKDVELRCDPISGHTALYWYRQSLGQGLEFLIYFQGNSAPDKSGLPSDRFSAERTGGSVSTLTIQRTQQEDSAVYLCASSWTGVSEKLFFGSGTQLSVL.

The gene calls are TRBV19 and TRBJ1-4, with D possibly being TRBD1 (6 bases). Trimming cost V 5 bases and J 0 bases, with 7 bases left between them. Germline V gene lookup returns CDR1 LNHDA and CDR2 SQIVND (reference sequence). The CDR3 is 14 amino acids. The CDR3: CASSPGATNEKLFF. The CDR3 coding sequence is TGTGCCAGTAGTCCAGGGGCAACTAATGAAAAACTGTTTTTT.

The rearrangement joins TRBV7-2 to TRBJ1-2; TRBD1 is a possible D gene (6 bases). The CDR3 is 14 amino acids. With 5 bases removed from V and 4 bases from J, the gap between germline ends came to 14 bases. Germline V CDR1 and CDR2: SGHTA, FQGNSA. The CDR3: CASSRQDSTYGYTF. CDR3 sequence (DNA): TGTGCCAGCAGCCGGCAGGACAGTACCTATGGCTACACCTTC.

The chain recombines TRBV18 with TRBJ1-5, with 12 bases matching TRBD1. CDR1 is KGHSH, CDR2 LQKENI, per germline. With V trimmed by 5 bases and J by 7 bases, 3 bases remained unmatched. The CDR3 covers 14 residues. CDR3 amino acids: CASSGTGGRQPQHF. CDR3 bases: TGTGCCAGCTCAGGGACAGGGGGCAGGCAGCCCCAGCATTTT.

This rearrangement joins TRBV5-1 to TRBJ1-2; 8 nucleotides agree with TRBD1. Germline V gene data show CDR1 as SGHRS and CDR2 as YFSETQ. J was trimmed by 4 bases and V by 4 bases; bases with no gene match: 12. The CDR3 length is 16 residues. CDR3 loop: CASSLGQGPTSYGYTF. CDR3 in DNA: TGCGCCAGCAGCCTCGGACAGGGCCCCACGAGCTATGGCTACACCTTC.

The chain links TRBV19 to TRBJ1-1; D not certain. The V end was cut by 3 bases, the J end by 5 bases, with 13 bases between. This CDR3 is built from 14 residues. Germline lookup yields CDR1 LNHDA and CDR2 SQIVND (reference sequence). The CDR3 reads CASSMGLEGTEAFF. CDR3 sequence (DNA): TGTGCCAGTAGTATGGGTCTGGAAGGGACTGAAGCTTTCTTT.

This chain uses TRBV2 with TRBJ1-5; D is uncertain. Trimming cost V 6 bases and J 7 bases, with 13 bases left between them. This CDR3 contains 13 residues. The germline CDR1 and CDR2 sequences are SNHLY and FYNNEI. CDR3 loop: CASSFDPAQPQHF. CDR3 nucleotides: TGTGCCAGCAGCTTTGACCCGGCCCAGCCCCAGCATTTT.

The genes are TRBV9 and TRBJ1-1; TRBD1 is a possible D gene (6 bases). This CDR3 spans 13 amino acids. Trimming took off 2 bases at V and 7 bases at J, with 12 bases between the two ends. From germline, CDR1 is SGDLS and CDR2 YYNGEE. As DNA, the CDR3 is TGTGCCAGCAGCGTTTCGGACAGAAATGAAGCTTTCTTT. The encoded protein is CASSVSDRNEAFF.

The chain recombines TRBV6-2 or TRBV6-3 with TRBJ1-6; D gene ambiguous. The V gene lost 5 bases and the J gene lost 9 bases, with 8 bases spanning the gap. Germline-derived CDR1 and CDR2 are MNHEY and SVGEGT. The CDR3 runs 12 residues. CDR3 nucleotide sequence: TGTGCCAGCAGTACCGTGAGTTCACCCCTCCACTTT. It yields the protein CASSTVSSPLHF.

This clone was observed a single time. The rearrangement uses TRBV12-5 and TRBJ2-5, with D hard to call. Germline CDR1 is LGHNT and CDR2 is FRNRAP. The V and J ends lost 4 bases and 3 bases respectively, with 6 bases between them. This CDR3 comprises 12 residues. The CDR3 DNA reads TGTGCTAGTGGTTACGACGAAGAGACCCAGTACTTC. Its translation is CASGYDEETQYF.

The chain recombines TRBV11-3 with TRBJ1-2; 12 bases agree with TRBD1. The J segment lost 5 bases and the V segment lost 5 bases, leaving 6 bases of the junction unmatched. Per germline, CDR1 SGHNT and CDR2 YENEEA. This CDR3 contains 15 residues. The CDR3 DNA sequence: TGTGCCAGCAGCCGCAGGGACAGGGGGCATTATGGCTACACCTTC. As protein: CASSRRDRGHYGYTF.

The chain couples TRBV7-6 to TRBJ1-5; no clear D. Germline V gene data show CDR1 as SGHVS and CDR2 as FNYEAQ. The CDR3 length is 15 residues. V lost 1 base and J 0 bases, leaving 7 bases between the germline ends. CDR3 bases: TGTGCCAGCAGCTTAGTCCCAAATAGCAATCAGCCCCAGCATTTT. Its translation is CASSLVPNSNQPQHF.

This clone was detected once. This chain links TRBV7-2 with TRBJ2-3; either TRBD1 or TRBD2 may supply D (5 bases each). Trimming removed 5 bases at V and 4 bases at J, with 16 bases between. CDR1 and CDR2 (germline): SGHTA, FQGNSA. The CDR3 has 15 amino acids. CDR3 in amino acids: CASSNGAPASDTQYF. The CDR3 DNA reads as TGTGCCAGCAGCAACGGGGCCCCGGCCTCAGATACGCAGTATTTT. Using reference TRBV7-2 and TRBJ2-3 for the parts outside the CDR3, the full variable domain is GAGVSQSPSNKVTEKGKDVELRCDPISGHTALYWYRQSLGQGLEFLIYFQGNSAPDKSGLPSDRFSAERTGGSVSTLTIQRTQQEDSAVYLCASSNGAPASDTQYFGPGTRLTVL.

The genes are TRBV4-1 and TRBJ2-7; the D is unclear. CDR3 length: 12 residues. V lost 3 bases, J lost 7 bases, and 10 bases lay in between. CDR1 and CDR2 from the germline V gene are MGHRA and YSYEKL. The CDR3 DNA reads as TGCGCCAGCAGCCAGGCAGGTAGGGAGCAGTACTTC. Translated: CASSQAGREQYF.

The rearrangement joins TRBV2 to TRBJ1-1, with D perhaps matching TRBD1 (5 bases). The CDR3 is 15 amino acids. CDR1 SNHLY and CDR2 FYNNEI come from the germline V gene. V shed 4 bases and J shed 2 bases, with 14 bases lying between them. The DNA of the CDR3 is TGTGCCAGCAGTGCTCCTGACAGTCTCAACACTGAAGCTTTCTTT. Protein product: CASSAPDSLNTEAFF.

The chain links TRBV12-3 or TRBV12-4 to TRBJ2-3; TRBD2 aligns across 8 bases. Trimming at V came to 8 bases and at J to 1 base, leaving 2 bases not matched to a gene. The CDR3 totals 13 residues. The chain's CDR3 is CASLSGGTDTQYF. The CDR3 region has the DNA TGTGCCAGCCTTAGCGGGGGCACAGATACGCAGTATTTT.

This rearrangement joins TRBV3-1 (or the pseudogene TRBV3-2) to TRBJ1-1, with D possibly matching TRBD1 (6 bases). CDR3 length: 16 residues. V dropped 2 bases and J dropped 0 bases, with 13 bases sitting between them. Per the germline V gene, CDR1 is LGHDT and CDR2 is YNNKEL (reference sequence). CDR3 coding DNA: TGTGCCAGCAGCCAAAGGGTACAGGGCGTGAACACTGAAGCTTTCTTT. Its translation: CASSQRVQGVNTEAFF.

This clone was found once. The rearrangement links TRBV3-1 (or the pseudogene TRBV3-2) to TRBJ2-7; maybe TRBD2 (6 bases). Germline CDR1 LGHDT, CDR2 YNNKEL (reference sequence). The ends were cut back, 4 bases at V and 4 bases at J, with 17 bases in the middle. This CDR3 contains 15 residues. In DNA form, the CDR3 reads TGTGCCAGCAGCCTGGGACTCCCGTTGAGGTACGAGCAGTACTTC. It specifies CASSLGLPLRYEQYF.

The rearrangement uses TRBV19 and TRBJ1-4; 8 nucleotides agree with TRBD1. The CDR3 covers 14 residues. Germline V gives CDR1 LNHDA, CDR2 SQIVND (reference sequence). The V and J ends lost 7 bases and 5 bases, in that order; junction bases with no gene match: 6. The CDR3 here is CASNFNRGNEKLFF. In DNA form, the CDR3 reads TGTGCCAGTAATTTTAACAGGGGGAATGAAAAACTGTTTTTT.

The chain combines TRBV11-2 with TRBJ1-2; D may be TRBD1 (6 bases). The length of the CDR3 is 17 residues. V lost 5 bases, J lost 2 bases, and 21 bases lay in between. Germline loops: CDR1 SGHAT, CDR2 FQNNGV. CDR3 loop: CASSPSIGGPLNYGYTF. The CDR3 DNA reads as TGTGCCAGCAGCCCCTCCATCGGGGGGCCATTAAACTATGGCTACACCTTC.

The chain recombines TRBV7-2 with TRBJ1-5, with D maybe TRBD1 (6 bases). Germline values: CDR1 SGHTA, CDR2 FQGNSA. The germline V and J ends were trimmed by 5 bases and 5 bases, with 13 bases remaining between them. This CDR3 has 14 amino acids. CDR3 sequence reads: CASSKETGHQPQHF. CDR3 DNA: TGTGCCAGCAGCAAAGAGACAGGACATCAGCCCCAGCATTTT.

In regard to this clone: Other DNA sequences within the sample encode an identical CDR3. The V gene is TRBV15, the J gene TRBJ2-7; D possibly matches TRBD1 or TRBD2 (6 bases each). V was cut by 0 bases and J by 6 bases, with 9 bases left in between. Germline CDR1 is LNHNV and CDR2 is YYDKDF (reference sequence). This CDR3 contains 13 residues. CDR3: CATSRDRGREQYF. CDR3 sequence (DNA): TGTGCCACCAGCAGAGATCGGGGGCGCGAGCAGTACTTC.

This sequence joins TRBV4-1 and TRBJ2-1; D is ambiguous. CDR1 is MGHRA, CDR2 YSYEKL, per germline. Trimming took 0 bases from V and 8 from J, leaving 14 bases between them. The CDR3 runs to 15 residues. CDR3 sequence reads: CASSQEGIASYEQFF. For the CDR3, the DNA is TGCGCCAGCAGCCAAGAGGGGATAGCCTCCTATGAGCAGTTCTTC.